This T cell receptor beta chain was profiled in a study of cytomegalovirus exposure and HLA in healthy donors. Study conclusions and caveats: Analysis was performed later, and it showed HLA-associated TCR beta chains to be more clonally expanded than equally common others.

60 Vbeta and 13 Jbeta primers were used in PCR. Method: immunoSEQ multiplex PCR; TCRdb's copy keeps in-frame clones and lacks some. The table lists about 82,000 clones, with around 1.2% in the top ten. A remark on this clone: Its antigen is currently unknown.

V trimming: 6 bases; J trimming: 4 bases; junction bases outside the gene matches: 8. The CDR3 has 14 residues. Looked up from germline, CDR1 is LNHDA and CDR2 is SQIVND (reference sequence). The rearrangement links TRBV19 to TRBJ2-5, with 7 bases lining up with TRBD1. The sample comprised PBMCs. The clonotype originates from a young woman in good health and CMV-seronegative. CDR3 region: CASSRTGVVETQYF. CDR3 DNA sequence: TGTGCCAGTAGCAGGACAGGCGTCGTAGAGACCCAGTACTTC.